A single sample gave rise to the 26 T cell receptor beta chains below, sequenced in a study of blood T cell repertoires in COVID-19 (TCRdb year 2020). The receptor library was made with the immunoSEQ multiplex PCR assay. TCRdb mirrors the immuneACCESS table, restricted to in-frame sequences. Some clones are absent from its copies; in checked studies, under half trace to an unresolved V gene, and the reason for the others is unknown. The sample table shows about 16,000 clones, and roughly 82% are seen once. The ten largest clones represent around 26% of the sample. Sequenced material: peripheral blood. Receptors originate from a woman in her seventies with active COVID-19.

The genes are TRBV13 and TRBJ2-7; maybe TRBD2 (7 bases). In germline, CDR1 is PRHDT, CDR2 FYEKMQ (reference sequence). The CDR3 extends over 16 amino acids. The germline V and J ends were trimmed by 8 bases and 7 bases, with 27 bases remaining between them. The CDR3 here is CASGLPRRGALEEQYF. In DNA form, the CDR3 reads TGTGCCAGCGGACTACCCCGCCGGGGGGCGTTAGAAGAGCAGTACTTC.

The chain joins TRBV19 to TRBJ2-3; no definite D call. The CDR3 consists of 14 residues. CDR1 is LNHDA, CDR2 SQIVND, per germline (reference sequence). Trimming left V 3 bases short and J 0 bases short, with 7 bases between. The CDR3 sequence is CASSISVSTDTQYF. The CDR3 DNA is TGTGCCAGTAGTATCTCTGTTAGCACAGATACGCAGTATTTT.

The CDR3 sequence is CASSPGTGELFF. The CDR3 nucleotides are TGTGCCAGCAGCCCAGGCACCGGGGAGCTGTTTTTT. This chain uses TRBV7-3 with TRBJ2-2; D gene unclear. V lost 5 bases, J lost 4 bases, and 5 bases lay in between. CDR3 size: 12 residues. In germline, CDR1 is SGHTA, CDR2 FQGTGA.

This clone was seen a few times. The J gene is TRBJ2-3, the V gene TRBV28; a possible D gene is TRBD2 (7 bases). This CDR3 contains 17 residues. The V gene lost 3 bases and the J gene lost 6 bases, with 22 bases spanning the gap. CDR1 and CDR2 from the germline V gene are MDHEN and SYDVKM. The DNA for the CDR3 is TGTGCCAGCAGTTTGGCTGGGTATCGGGGGGCGGGGGATACGCAGTATTTT. This encodes CASSLAGYRGAGDTQYF.

This chain joins TRBV27 and TRBJ2-2; 10 nucleotides align to TRBD1. This CDR3 contains 16 residues. V lost 8 bases, J lost 8 bases, and 14 bases stayed unmatched. CDR1 MNHEY and CDR2 SMNVEV come from the germline V gene (reference sequence). CDR3 coding DNA: TGTGCCAGCCAAGCTCTTCGGGACAGGGGACGGGGGGAGCTGTTTTTT. It translates to CASQALRDRGRGELFF.

The chain combines TRBV4-2 with TRBJ1-6, with D possibly being TRBD1 (6 bases). This CDR3 is built from 14 residues. Germline loops: CDR1 LGHNA, CDR2 YNFKEQ. Trimming stripped 0 bases from V and 10 bases from J, with 10 bases between. CDR3 region: CASSQEGGGSPLHF. The CDR3 coding sequence is TGTGCCAGCAGCCAAGAAGGGGGTGGGTCACCCCTCCACTTT.

The chain uses TRBV11-2 and TRBJ2-7; TRBD1 matches 10 bases. The V segment lost 7 bases and the J segment 5 bases; nucleotides outside the gene matches: 5. There are 13 residues in the CDR3. Per germline, CDR1 SGHAT and CDR2 FQNNGV. CDR3 sequence (DNA): TGTGCCAGCATGGGACAGGGGAACCACGAGCAGTACTTC. It translates to CASMGQGNHEQYF.

The chain combines TRBV7-3 with TRBJ1-2; 7 bases are shared with TRBD1. The CDR3 runs to 15 residues. Germline lookup yields CDR1 SGHTA and CDR2 FQGTGA. With 5 bases clipped from V and 4 bases from J, the junction kept 10 bases outside the gene matches. CDR3 bases: TGTGCCAGCAGCCCCCGACAGGGATCAGGCTATGGCTACACCTTC. Protein sequence: CASSPRQGSGYGYTF.

The genes are TRBV28 and TRBJ2-7, with D perhaps TRBD1 (6 bases). From germline, CDR1 is MDHEN and CDR2 SYDVKM. V lost 4 bases, J lost 4 bases, and 20 bases lay in between. The CDR3 totals 16 residues. For the CDR3, the DNA is TGTGCCAGCAGTTACAAGGAAAGAGGGGGTTTTTACGAGCAGTACTTC. It codes for CASSYKERGGFYEQYF. Complete variable domain (other parts from reference TRBV28 and TRBJ2-7): DVKVTQSSRYLVKRTGEKVFLECVQDMDHENMFWYRQDPGLGLRLIYFSYDVKMKEKGDIPEGYSVSREKKERFSLILESASTNQTSMYLCASSYKERGGFYEQYFGPGTRLTVT.

This clone was picked up a small number of times. V and J are TRBV3-1 (or the pseudogene TRBV3-2) and TRBJ2-4; D unclear. V was cut by 0 bases and J by 4 bases, with 13 bases left in between. The germline V gene has CDR1 LGHDT and CDR2 YNNKEL (reference sequence). The CDR3 length is 16 residues. CDR3 region: CASSQESLQQKNIQYF. DNA for the CDR3: TGTGCCAGCAGCCAAGAATCCCTCCAACAAAAAAACATTCAGTACTTC.

This sequence joins TRBV5-1 and TRBJ2-3; 10 nucleotides match TRBD2. This CDR3 region has 15 residues. The trim removed 1 base at V and 4 bases at J, leaving 3 bases unmatched. The V gene's germline CDR1 is SGHRS and CDR2 YFSETQ. The CDR3 coding sequence is TGCGCCAGCAGCTTGAGCGGACTAGCGGCAGATACGCAGTATTTT. Its protein is CASSLSGLAADTQYF.

This clone came up a few times. This sequence joins TRBV5-4 and TRBJ2-2, with D tentatively TRBD2 (6 bases). This CDR3 region has 15 residues. Trimming removed 0 bases at V and 3 bases at J, with 9 bases between. In germline, CDR1 is SGHNT, CDR2 YYREEE (reference sequence). The CDR3 nucleotides read TGTGCCAGCAGCTTGGATGCGGGATACACCGGGGAGCTGTTTTTT. Protein product: CASSLDAGYTGELFF.

The chain links TRBV10-3 to TRBJ1-5; D is undetermined. V was shortened by 3 bases and J by 5 bases, with 11 bases between the two germline ends. The CDR3 covers 14 residues. From germline, CDR1 is ENHRY and CDR2 SYGVKD. This chain's CDR3 is CAISDPAGDQPQHF. As DNA, the CDR3 is TGTGCCATCAGTGACCCAGCCGGGGATCAGCCCCAGCATTTT.

This chain links TRBV3-1 (or the pseudogene TRBV3-2) with TRBJ2-7, with 15 nucleotides matching TRBD2. The CDR3 has 17 amino acids. V shed 4 bases and J 2 bases; nucleotides not matched to a gene: 6. Per the germline V gene, CDR1 is LGHDT and CDR2 is YNNKEL (reference sequence). The CDR3 sequence: CASSRRGLAGGAYEQYF. The DNA for the CDR3 is TGTGCCAGCAGCCGCCGGGGACTAGCGGGAGGAGCCTACGAGCAGTACTTC.

The chain uses TRBV6-5 and TRBJ2-5; maybe TRBD2 (5 bases). This CDR3 spans 15 amino acids. V shed 6 bases and J shed 2 bases, with 16 bases lying between them. Per the germline V gene, CDR1 is MNHEY and CDR2 is SVGAGI. The CDR3, as DNA: TGTGCCAGCAGGACGGGTCCACGGAGGCAAGAGACCCAGTACTTC. Protein product: CASRTGPRRQETQYF.

The chain joins TRBV20-1 to TRBJ2-3; D is undetermined. Germline values: CDR1 DFQATT, CDR2 SNEGSKA (reference sequence). The length of the CDR3 is 11 residues. Trimming cost V 4 bases and J 5 bases, with 7 bases left between them. The DNA for the CDR3 is TGCAGTGCTAAAGCTGGAGATACGCAGTATTTT. Protein sequence: CSAKAGDTQYF.

The V call is TRBV10-3, the J call TRBJ1-1; the D gene is possibly TRBD1 (5 bases). The CDR3 consists of 13 residues. V dropped 5 bases and J dropped 0 bases, with 7 bases sitting between them. The V gene's germline CDR1 is ENHRY and CDR2 SYGVKD. The CDR3 sequence is CAISPQVNTEAFF. CDR3 nucleotides: TGTGCCATCAGTCCACAGGTGAACACTGAAGCTTTCTTT.

The rearrangement uses TRBV2 and TRBJ2-2, with 8 bases lining up with TRBD2. CDR1 is SNHLY and CDR2 is FYNNEI in the germline V gene. V dropped 8 bases and J dropped 7; count of bases not matched to a gene: 9. The CDR3 consists of 14 residues. The CDR3 spells CASRAAGEGGELFF. The CDR3, as DNA: TGTGCCAGCCGGGCAGCGGGAGAGGGCGGGGAGCTGTTTTTT.

The chain employs TRBV5-1 and TRBJ2-1; 13 nucleotides agree with TRBD2. Germline V lookup: CDR1 SGHRS, CDR2 YFSETQ. Unmatched junction bases numbered 3, after V lost 5 bases and J lost 7 bases. This CDR3 has 14 amino acids. CDR3 DNA: TGCGCCAGCAGTTGGGGACTAGCGGGAAATGAGCAGTTCTTC. This codes for CASSWGLAGNEQFF.

The chain links TRBV9 to TRBJ2-7; TRBD2 aligns across 7 bases. Germline V gene data show CDR1 as SGDLS and CDR2 as YYNGEE. CDR3 length: 18 residues. J was trimmed by 5 bases and V by 5 bases; bases with no gene match: 22. This CDR3 is CASSRGLPGVGGTNEQYF. The CDR3 coding sequence is TGTGCCAGCAGTAGGGGACTCCCGGGGGTCGGGGGGACGAACGAGCAGTACTTC.

J is TRBJ2-4 and V is TRBV5-1; possible D gene TRBD2, 6 bases. V lost 1 base and J 6 bases, leaving 11 bases between the germline ends. This CDR3 comprises 14 residues. Germline V gene data show CDR1 as SGHRS and CDR2 as YFSETQ. CDR3 nucleotides: TGCGCCAGCAGCTTGTTAGCGGAGGCAAACATTCAGTACTTC. Protein product: CASSLLAEANIQYF.

This clone appeared a single time. The genes are TRBV6-6 and TRBJ1-2; a weak D match, TRBD1 (6 bases). With 5 bases removed from V and 5 bases from J, the gap between germline ends came to 9 bases. Germline CDR1 reads MNHNY; CDR2 reads SVGAGI (reference sequence). This CDR3 region has 12 residues. The CDR3 coding sequence is TGTGCCAGCAGTCAGGGGTGGTATGGCTACACCTTC. Amino acid sequence: CASSQGWYGYTF.

The chain is built from TRBV21-1 and TRBJ1-6; the DNA was not used to check the table's D call, TRBD1. TRBV21-1 is listed as a pseudogene. CDR3 length: 17 amino acids. The DNA for the CDR3 is TGTGCCAGCAGCAAAACAATCCGGGACAGGACAAATTCACCCCTCCACTTT. It yields the protein CASSKTIRDRTNSPLHF.

The V gene is TRBV19, the J gene TRBJ1-1; no clear D. V was cut by 7 bases and J by 0 bases, with 15 bases left in between. The V gene's germline CDR1 is LNHDA and CDR2 SQIVND (reference sequence). The CDR3 consists of 15 residues. The DNA of the CDR3 is TGTGCCAGTACCGAGGCCGAGAACATGAACACTGAAGCTTTCTTT. This encodes CASTEAENMNTEAFF. The full variable domain, rest sourced from reference TRBV19 and TRBJ1-1, is DGGITQSPKYLFRKEGQNVTLSCEQNLNHDAMYWYRQDPGQGLRLIYYSQIVNDFQKGDIAEGYSVSREKKESFPLTVTSAQKNPTAFYLCASTEAENMNTEAFFGQGTRLTVV.

This chain links TRBV9 with TRBJ1-2; D unresolved. Germline V CDR1 and CDR2: SGDLS, YYNGEE. This CDR3 has 16 residues. Trimming shortened V by 0 bases and J by 4 bases, and 16 bases separated the two germline ends. CDR3 region: CASSVGLGWEGYGYTF. For the CDR3, the DNA is TGTGCCAGCAGCGTAGGATTAGGCTGGGAGGGCTATGGCTACACCTTC.

The chain combines TRBV5-8 with TRBJ1-2; 7 bases line up with TRBD1. CDR3 size: 17 residues. CDR1 and CDR2 (germline): SGHTS, YDEGEE. Germline trimming cut 2 bases from V and 7 bases from J; bases unmatched to any gene: 17. CDR3: CASSFRPSSTGMRGYTF. The CDR3 bases are TGTGCCAGCAGCTTTCGTCCTTCGTCGACAGGGATGCGTGGCTACACCTTC.